This TCR beta chain derives from a study of T cells after yellow fever vaccination. Study-level points and caveats: Reappearance after the booster was seen for most primary-vaccination clones, at 96% CD4 and about 90% CD8. Just a small share of clonotypes turned up in the CD4 compartment as well as the CD8 compartment.

UMIs and a universal primer site were added when TCR cDNA was made by 5'RACE template switching. TCRdb passed the 5' RACE reads through MiXCR, listing each CDR3 protein once. The table includes approximately 330,000 distinct CDR3 sequences, about 12% detected once. Comment on this clonotype: Its antigen is currently unknown. A read error may account for a junction end that differs from germline.

Germline CDR1 and CDR2: DFQATT and SNEGSKA (reference sequence). The CDR3 is 13 residues long. This clonotype originated in a man aged 18 to 30 who received the YFV17D yellow fever vaccine. The sequencing here drew on CD4+ T cells sorted from PBMCs, taken 15 days after the yellow fever booster vaccination. The chain uses TRBV20-1 and TRBJ1-2, with a tentative D call TRBD1 (5 bases). The CDR3 nucleotides are TGCAGTGCTCGTTCGGACGGGACTTATGCCTACACCTTC. It specifies CSARSDGTYAYTF.